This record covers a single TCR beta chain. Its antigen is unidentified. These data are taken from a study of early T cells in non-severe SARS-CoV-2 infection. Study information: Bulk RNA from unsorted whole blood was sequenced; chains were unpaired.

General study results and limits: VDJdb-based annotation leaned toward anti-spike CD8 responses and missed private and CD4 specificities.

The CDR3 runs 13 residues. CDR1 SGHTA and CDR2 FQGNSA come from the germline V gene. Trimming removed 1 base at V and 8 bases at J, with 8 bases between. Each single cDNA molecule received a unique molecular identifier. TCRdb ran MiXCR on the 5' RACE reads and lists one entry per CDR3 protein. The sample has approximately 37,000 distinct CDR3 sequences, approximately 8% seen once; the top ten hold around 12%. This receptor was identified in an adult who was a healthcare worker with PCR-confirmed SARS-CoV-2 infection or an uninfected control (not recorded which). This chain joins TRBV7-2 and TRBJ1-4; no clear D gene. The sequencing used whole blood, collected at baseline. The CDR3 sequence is CASSLGRVEKLFF. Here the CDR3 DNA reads TGTGCCAGCAGCTTAGGCCGGGTGGAAAAACTGTTTTTT. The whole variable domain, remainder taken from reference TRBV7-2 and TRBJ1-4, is GAGVSQSPSNKVTEKGKDVELRCDPISGHTALYWYRQSLGQGLEFLIYFQGNSAPDKSGLPSDRFSAERTGGSVSTLTIQRTQQEDSAVYLCASSLGRVEKLFFGSGTQLSVL.